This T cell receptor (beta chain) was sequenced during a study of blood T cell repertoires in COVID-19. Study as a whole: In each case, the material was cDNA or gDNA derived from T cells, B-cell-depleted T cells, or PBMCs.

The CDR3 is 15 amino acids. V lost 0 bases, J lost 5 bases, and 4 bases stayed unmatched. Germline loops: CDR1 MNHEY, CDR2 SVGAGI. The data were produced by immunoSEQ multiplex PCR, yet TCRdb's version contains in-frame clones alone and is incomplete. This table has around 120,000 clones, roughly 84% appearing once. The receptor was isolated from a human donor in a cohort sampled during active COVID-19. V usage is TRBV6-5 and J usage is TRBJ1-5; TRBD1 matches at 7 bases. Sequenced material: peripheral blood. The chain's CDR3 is CASSYSVRGDQPQHF. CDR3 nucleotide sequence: TGTGCCAGCAGTTACTCGGTCAGGGGGGATCAGCCCCAGCATTTT.